This passage covers 4 T cell receptor beta chains from one sample sequenced in a study of blood T cell repertoires in COVID-19. Measured with immunoSEQ multiplex PCR; TCRdb has only the in-frame clones, and not every one. The table shows more than 130,000 clones, with about 86% occurring only once. Specimen: peripheral blood. Receptors were obtained from a woman aged 35 to 49 with acute or convalescent COVID-19.

The rearrangement uses TRBV7-2 and TRBJ1-5, with a weak D call TRBD1 (5 bases). Germline loops: CDR1 SGHTA, CDR2 FQGNSA. V lost 3 bases, J lost 5 bases, and 8 bases lay in between. The CDR3 is made up of 13 amino acids. CDR3 loop: CASSLGPYQPQHF. In DNA, the CDR3 is TGTGCCAGCAGCTTGGGGCCATATCAGCCCCAGCATTTT.

V gene TRBV3-1 (or the pseudogene TRBV3-2) combines with J gene TRBJ2-3; 8 nucleotides line up with TRBD1. CDR1 LGHDT and CDR2 YNNKEL come from the germline V gene (reference sequence). CDR3 length: 14 residues. Germline trimming cut 4 bases from V and 3 bases from J; bases unmatched to any gene: 3. For the CDR3, the DNA is TGTGCCAGCAGCCTTCGGACAGGGACAGATACGCAGTATTTT. Translating it yields CASSLRTGTDTQYF.

The CDR3 DNA is TGTGCCAGCAGCTCTTCTACAGGTCGGAGTCTCGGCTACACCTTC. Translated: CASSSSTGRSLGYTF. The chain joins TRBV7-2 to TRBJ1-2; D possibly corresponds to TRBD1 (5 bases). The CDR3 spans 15 residues. CDR1 SGHTA and CDR2 FQGNSA come from the germline V gene. V dropped 4 bases and J dropped 8 bases, with 20 bases sitting between them.

The gene calls are TRBV7-2 and TRBJ1-5, with a weak D call TRBD1 (6 bases). Trimming removed 1 base at V and 4 bases at J, with 11 bases between. Looked up from germline, CDR1 is SGHTA and CDR2 is FQGNSA. This CDR3 spans 15 amino acids. CDR3 loop: CASSLVPGENQPQHF. The DNA for the CDR3 is TGTGCCAGCAGCTTAGTTCCAGGGGAGAATCAGCCCCAGCATTTT.